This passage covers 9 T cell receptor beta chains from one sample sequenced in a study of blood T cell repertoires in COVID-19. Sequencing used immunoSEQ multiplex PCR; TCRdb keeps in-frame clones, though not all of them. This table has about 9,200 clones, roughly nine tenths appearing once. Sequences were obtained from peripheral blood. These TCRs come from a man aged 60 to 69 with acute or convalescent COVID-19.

In nucleotides, the CDR3 is TGTGCCAGCAGCCCGGGCCCCCCTAGCGGGAGTCCCTGGGAGCTGTTTTTT. It translates to CASSPGPPSGSPWELFF. The chain couples TRBV11-2 to TRBJ2-2, with 10 bases aligning to TRBD2. This CDR3 contains 17 residues. The V segment lost 5 bases and the J segment 9 bases; nucleotides outside the gene matches: 15. CDR1 is SGHAT and CDR2 is FQNNGV in the germline V gene.

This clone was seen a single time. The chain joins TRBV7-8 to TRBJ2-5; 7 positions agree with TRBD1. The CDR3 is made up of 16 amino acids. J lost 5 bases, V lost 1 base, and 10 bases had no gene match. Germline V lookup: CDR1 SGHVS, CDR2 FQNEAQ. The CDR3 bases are TGTGCCAGCAGCTTAGTAGAGGGGGCGAGAATGGAGACCCAGTACTTC. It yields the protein CASSLVEGARMETQYF.

CDR3 in amino acids: CASSSRNRVYEQYV. CDR3 coding DNA: TGTGCCAGCAGTTCCCGGAATCGGGTCTACGAGCAGTACGTC. The chain carries TRBV27 and TRBJ2-7; no clear D. The CDR3 has 14 amino acids. Germline lookup yields CDR1 MNHEY and CDR2 SMNVEV (reference sequence). V dropped 4 bases and J dropped 3 bases, with 13 bases sitting between them.

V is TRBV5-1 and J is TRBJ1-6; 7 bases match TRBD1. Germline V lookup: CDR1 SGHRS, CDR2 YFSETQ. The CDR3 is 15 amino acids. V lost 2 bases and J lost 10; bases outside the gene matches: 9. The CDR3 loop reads CASSLQGFEESPLHF. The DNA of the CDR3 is TGCGCCAGCAGCTTACAGGGGTTTGAGGAATCACCCCTCCACTTT.

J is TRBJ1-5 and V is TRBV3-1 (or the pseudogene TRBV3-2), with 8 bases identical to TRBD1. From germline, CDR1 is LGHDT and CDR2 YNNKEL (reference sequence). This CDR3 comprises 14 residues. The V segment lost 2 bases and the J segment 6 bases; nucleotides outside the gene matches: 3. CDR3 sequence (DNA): TGTGCCAGCAGCCAATGGACAGGGAGTCAGCCCCAGCATTTT. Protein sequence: CASSQWTGSQPQHF.

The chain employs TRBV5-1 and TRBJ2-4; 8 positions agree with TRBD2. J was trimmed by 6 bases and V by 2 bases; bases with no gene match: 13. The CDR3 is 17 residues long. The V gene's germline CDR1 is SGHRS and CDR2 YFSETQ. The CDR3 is CASSFQANTGLGNIQYF. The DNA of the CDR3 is TGCGCCAGCAGCTTTCAGGCGAATACGGGACTAGGAAACATTCAGTACTTC.

CDR3 DNA: TGTGCCAGCAGTTACTCCGGCAGGGCTGGAAACACCATATATTTT. Its protein product is CASSYSGRAGNTIYF. The chain combines TRBV6-5 with TRBJ1-3, with a tentative D call TRBD1 (5 bases). Trimming stripped 0 bases from V and 2 bases from J, with 8 bases between. Looked up from germline, CDR1 is MNHEY and CDR2 is SVGAGI. The CDR3 totals 15 residues.

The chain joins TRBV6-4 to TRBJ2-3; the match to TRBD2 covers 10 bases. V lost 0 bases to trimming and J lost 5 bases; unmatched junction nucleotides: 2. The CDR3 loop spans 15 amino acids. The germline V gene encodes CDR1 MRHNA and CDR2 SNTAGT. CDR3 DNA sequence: TGTGCCAGCAGTGACTCGTCTAGCGGGGGAGATACGCAGTATTTT. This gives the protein CASSDSSSGGDTQYF.

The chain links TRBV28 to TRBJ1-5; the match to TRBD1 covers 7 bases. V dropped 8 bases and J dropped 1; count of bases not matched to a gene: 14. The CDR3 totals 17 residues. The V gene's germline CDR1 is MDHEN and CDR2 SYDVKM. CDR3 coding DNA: TGTGCCAGCTGCTCCGGCCAGGGGGTATGGAGCAATCAGCCCCAGCATTTT. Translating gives CASCSGQGVWSNQPQHF.